This is a list of T cell receptor beta chains from one sample in a study of T cells in Graves' hyperthyroidism and ophthalmopathy. TCRdb ran MiXCR on the multiplex PCR reads and lists one entry per CDR3 protein. Here the sample spans hundreds of thousands of distinct CDR3 sequences, over 35% being singletons. The specimen sequenced was blood. The receptors shown here come from a man younger than 30 with Graves' hyperthyroidism. Both conserved end residues are part of each CDR3. A D gene is named only where the DNA matches it firmly. A clone size is listed for some rows: how often the clone was seen (once, few, many), or a class if it is expanded.

>TRBJ2-5|TRBD2|NA|TRBV10-3
CAISSGGASGETQYF
TGTGCCATCAGTAGCGGGGGGGCGAGTGGAGAGACCCAGTACTTC
>TRBJ1-3|NA|few|TRBV20-1
CSAASVGRDSGNTIYF
TGCAGTGCTGCTTCTGTAGGCAGGGACTCTGGAAACACCATATATTTT
>TRBJ1-6|TRBD1|NA|TRBV10-3
CAISGGTGEISPLHF
TGTGCCATCAGTGGGGGGACAGGGGAGATTTCACCCCTCCACTTT
>TRBJ2-6|TRBD2|NA|TRBV19
CASSSSSGRVSGANVLTF
TGTGCCAGTAGTTCATCTAGCGGGAGGGTTTCTGGGGCCAACGTCCTGACTTTC
>TRBJ1-2|TRBD1|NA|TRBV11-2
CASSFSWAGGFYGYTF
TGTGCCAGCAGCTTCAGTTGGGCAGGGGGCTTCTATGGCTACACCTTC
>TRBJ2-3|NA|NA|TRBV29-1
CSVDTVAPTEDTQYF
TGCAGCGTTGATACGGTGGCGCCCACGGAGGATACGCAGTATTTT
>TRBJ2-5|TRBD1|NA|TRBV29-1
CSARDSTQYF
TGCAGCGCCCGGGACAGTACCCAGTACTTC
>TRBJ1-4|NA|NA|TRBV10-3
CAIKGGVPEKLFF
TGTGCCATCAAAGGGGGAGTCCCCGAAAAACTGTTTTTT
>TRBJ1-6|NA|many|TRBV9
CASSARGELDSPLHF
TGTGCCAGCAGCGCCCGAGGGGAATTAGATTCACCCCTCCACTTT
>TRBJ1-5|NA|few|TRBV12-3/TRBV12-4
CASSPDSISQPQHF
TGTGCCAGCAGTCCAGACTCCATATCTCAGCCCCAGCATTTT
>TRBJ1-5|NA|few|TRBV12-3/TRBV12-4
CASSFKGLGNQPQHF
TGTGCCAGCAGTTTTAAGGGGTTGGGCAATCAGCCCCAGCATTTT
>TRBJ2-7|NA|NA|TRBV7-8
CASSQTGHLWSSYEQYF
TGTGCCAGCAGCCAGACGGGACACCTTTGGAGCTCCTACGAGCAGTACTTC
>TRBJ2-5|NA|NA|TRBV6-1
CASRNNRGHQYF
TGTGCCAGCAGAAATAACAGAGGCCACCAGTACTTC
>TRBJ1-1|NA|few|TRBV5-1
CASSLVGLQAFF
TGCGCCAGCAGCTTGGTGGGCCTTCAAGCTTTCTTT
>TRBJ2-7|NA|NA|TRBV7-2
CASSYLDFTYEQYF
TGTGCCAGCAGTTACTTGGACTTTACTTACGAGCAGTACTTC
>TRBJ1-2|NA|NA|TRBV11-2
CASKPLRRGDDGYTF
TGTGCCAGCAAGCCCCTGAGGCGGGGCGATGATGGCTACACCTTC
>TRBJ2-7|TRBD2|few|TRBV20-1
CSASSGRIGYEQYF
TGCAGTGCTTCCAGCGGGAGGATCGGCTACGAGCAGTACTTC
>TRBJ2-7|TRBD2|few|TRBV14
CASRADGGDEQYF
TGTGCCAGCAGGGCTGACGGGGGGGACGAGCAGTACTTC
>TRBJ1-1|NA|NA|TRBV12-3/TRBV12-4
CASRRDPWNTEAFF
TGTGCCAGCAGGAGGGATCCATGGAACACTGAAGCTTTCTTT
>TRBJ1-1|NA|few|TRBV3-1
CASSQEGVGGEAFF
TGTGCCAGCAGCCAAGAGGGGGTAGGGGGTGAAGCTTTCTTT
>TRBJ1-1|NA|few|TRBV19
CASSIIGPNTEAFF
TGTGCCAGTAGTATCATAGGCCCCAACACTGAAGCTTTCTTT
>TRBJ2-7|NA|few|TRBV4-1
CASSQDNEQYF
TGCGCCAGCAGCCAAGACAACGAGCAGTACTTC
>TRBJ1-1|NA|few|TRBV6-1
CASSGTPNTEAFF
TGTGCCAGCAGTGGTACACCGAACACTGAAGCTTTCTTT
>TRBJ2-7|TRBD1|few|TRBV7-8
CASSSGGRVYEQYF
TGTGCCAGCAGCTCAGGGGGCAGAGTATACGAGCAGTACTTC
>TRBJ2-3|NA|NA|TRBV5-5
CASSSGGTGTDTQYF
TGTGCCAGCAGCTCGGGGGGGACAGGCACAGATACGCAGTATTTT
>TRBJ1-4|NA|NA|TRBV9
CASSVGRGWNEKLFF
TGTGCCAGCAGCGTAGGGCGGGGCTGGAATGAAAAACTGTTTTTT
>TRBJ2-7|NA|NA|TRBV20-1
CSAREGRDRAEQYF
TGCAGTGCTAGAGAGGGACGGGATCGGGCCGAGCAGTACTTC
>TRBJ2-7|NA|many|TRBV19
CASSIERGLSYEQYF
TGTGCCAGTAGTATAGAGCGGGGCCTCTCCTACGAGCAGTACTTC
>TRBJ2-5|TRBD2|few|TRBV9
CASSPPLSGREGTQYF
TGTGCCAGCAGTCCCCCCTTAAGCGGGAGGGAAGGGACCCAGTACTTC
>TRBJ2-5|NA|many|TRBV7-9
CATESRGQETQYF
TGTGCCACCGAAAGTAGGGGCCAGGAGACCCAGTACTTC
>TRBJ1-2|TRBD1|many|TRBV7-9
CASSSGTAYGYTF
TGTGCCAGCAGTTCCGGGACAGCCTATGGCTACACCTTC
>TRBJ2-7|NA|NA|TRBV4-2
CASSQGHSASYEQYF
TGTGCCAGCAGCCAAGGACATAGCGCTTCCTACGAGCAGTACTTC
>TRBJ1-1|NA|NA|TRBV7-3
CASSQEYVGTEAFF
TGCGCCAGCAGCCAAGAGTACGTCGGAACTGAAGCTTTCTTT
>TRBJ1-2|NA|many|TRBV12-3/TRBV12-4
CASSLPGRNYGYTF
TGTGCCAGCAGTTTACCGGGGAGGAACTATGGCTACACCTTC
>TRBJ1-6|TRBD1|few|TRBV6-5
CASSFDRVNSPLHF
TGTGCCAGCAGTTTCGACAGGGTGAATTCACCCCTCCACTTT
>TRBJ1-2|TRBD1|NA|TRBV15
CATSRDRVEANYGYTF
TGTGCCACCAGCAGGGACAGGGTGGAGGCTAACTATGGCTACACCTTC
>TRBJ2-3|TRBD1|once|TRBV10-3
CAIKTGERSDTQYF
TGTGCCATCAAGACAGGGGAGCGCTCAGATACGCAGTATTTT
>TRBJ2-1|TRBD1|NA|TRBV2
CASSGQGDEQFF
TGTGCCAGCAGTGGACAGGGGGATGAGCAGTTCTTC
>TRBJ2-5|NA|NA|TRBV7-2
CASSARQRHIQETQYF
TGTGCCAGCAGCGCCCGACAGCGACACATCCAAGAGACCCAGTACTTC
>TRBJ2-2|NA|NA|TRBV11-2
CASRRRQNTGELFF
TGTGCCAGCAGGAGGCGTCAGAACACCGGGGAGCTGTTTTTT
>TRBJ2-7|NA|NA|TRBV19
CASSRETAYEQYF
TGTGCCAGTAGTCGGGAGACAGCCTACGAGCAGTACTTC
>TRBJ2-2|TRBD2|NA|TRBV2
CASTGLAGGSNTGELFF
TGTGCCAGCACTGGACTAGCGGGAGGCTCGAACACCGGGGAGCTGTTTTTT
>TRBJ1-5|TRBD1|NA|TRBV5-1
CAKATGTGGLSNQPQHF
TGCGCCAAGGCGACCGGGACAGGGGGCTTAAGCAATCAGCCCCAGCATTTT
>TRBJ2-5|NA|NA|TRBV6-5
CASSYGFGTQETQYF
TGTGCCAGCAGTTACGGATTCGGCACACAAGAGACCCAGTACTTC
>TRBJ1-4|NA|NA|TRBV4-3
CASSQDRSGFGEKLFF
TGCGCCAGCAGCCAAGATCGCAGCGGCTTCGGCGAAAAACTGTTTTTT
>TRBJ2-5|NA|many|TRBV29-1
CSVEDDGDSVGGTQYF
TGCAGCGTTGAAGATGATGGTGACTCCGTCGGGGGGACCCAGTACTTC
>TRBJ2-7|TRBD1|many|TRBV20-1
CSATGQGEFKQYF
TGCAGTGCTACAGGACAGGGCGAATTCAAGCAGTACTTC
>TRBJ2-5|NA|NA|TRBV14
CASSYYDSKETQYF
TGTGCCAGCAGTTACTACGACAGTAAAGAGACCCAGTACTTC
>TRBJ2-7|TRBD1|few|TRBV12-3/TRBV12-4
CASSLTGGKGEQYF
TGTGCCAGCAGTCTCACAGGGGGCAAGGGCGAGCAGTACTTC
>TRBJ1-1|TRBD1|many|TRBV29-1
CSVHLTGGNTEAFF
TGCAGCGTCCACCTGACAGGGGGCAACACTGAAGCTTTCTTT
>TRBJ1-1|NA|NA|TRBV18
CASSLQTAMNTEAFF
TGTGCCAGCTCCCTCCAGACAGCCATGAACACTGAAGCTTTCTTT
>TRBJ1-3|NA|NA|TRBV14
CASSYSRSQSSSGNTIYF
TGTGCCAGCAGTTACTCGAGAAGCCAGTCTAGCTCTGGAAACACCATATATTTT
>TRBJ1-6|NA|many|TRBV5-5
CASSLSGLWGGSPLHF
TGTGCCAGCAGCTTGTCTGGACTGTGGGGCGGTTCACCCCTCCACTTT
>TRBJ2-7|NA|few|TRBV12-3/TRBV12-4
CASSFIDLREQYF
TGTGCCAGCAGTTTCATAGATCTCCGAGAGCAGTACTTC
>TRBJ1-2|NA|NA|TRBV2
CASSGGEVDYGYTF
TGTGCCAGCAGCGGGGGGGAAGTTGACTATGGCTACACCTTC
>TRBJ1-5|NA|NA|TRBV7-2
CASTSVESNQPQHF
TGTGCCAGCACATCGGTAGAAAGCAATCAGCCCCAGCATTTT
>TRBJ1-1|NA|NA|TRBV10-3
CAIGGGGTEAFF
TGTGCCATCGGAGGGGGAGGAACTGAAGCTTTCTTT